The 10 T cell receptor beta chains listed next were all sequenced from one sample in a study of blood T cells in healthy people across ages (dated by TCRdb to the mid-2010s). To prepare the library, 5' RACE was applied. TCRdb names Illumina HiSeq 2500 as the instrument used. A second PCR of 7 to 11 cycles was performed with a sample-barcoded 5' primer and a J-beta primer mix. The public sequencing data were trimmed at Q25 with fastp and processed into clonotypes with MiXCR by TCRdb, which kept only in-frame beta chains. When rows share a CDR3 protein, they turn into one entry using the most common DNA and genes. The sample contains around 990,000 distinct CDR3 sequences, around two fifths of them found a single time. Less than 15% of the sample goes to the ten largest clones. The sequenced sample was blood. These receptors came from a man younger than 35 in good health.

This clonotype has just a few counts. V and J are TRBV12-3 or TRBV12-4 and TRBJ1-5; D is possibly TRBD1 (5 bases). V was clipped by 6 bases and J by 2 bases, with 11 bases between them. The CDR3 is 14 amino acids. CDR3 protein: CASSHTGGNQPQHF. CDR3 in DNA: TGTGCCAGCAGCCATACGGGGGGCAATCAGCCCCAGCATTTT.

The rearrangement links TRBV20-1 to TRBJ1-1; D gene uncertain. CDR1 is DFQATT, CDR2 SNEGSKA, per germline (reference sequence). Trimming took off 0 bases at V and 5 bases at J, with 10 bases between the two ends. This CDR3 is built from 13 residues. The DNA of the CDR3 is TGCAGTGCTAGAGAAAGGGAGGGAACTGAAGCTTTCTTT. Protein: CSAREREGTEAFF.

With respect to this clonotype: A read error may produce the germline difference seen at one junction end. The chain joins TRBV7-9 to TRBJ2-1; no firm D call. The germline gives CDR1 SEHNR, CDR2 FQNEAQ (reference sequence). This CDR3 contains 15 residues. CDR3 loop: CASSLNIGSGNGQFF. CDR3 sequence (DNA): TGTGCCAGCAGCTTAAACATAGGCTCTGGGAATGGGCAGTTCTTC.

This clonotype was seen more than once but under ten times. The V and J genes are TRBV20-1 and TRBJ2-1; 7 bases align to TRBD2. TRBJ2-7 explains the end of the DNA better; the J call may be wrong. This CDR3 is 16 amino acids long. Germline lookup yields CDR1 DFQATT and CDR2 SNEGSKA (reference sequence). DNA for the CDR3: TGCAGTGCTAGAGATCTATGGGGAGGGACCTACAATGAGCAGTACTTC. As protein: CSARDLWGGTYNEQYF.

The chain carries TRBV6-2 or TRBV6-3 and TRBJ1-1, with D possibly being TRBD1 (5 bases). Trimming removed 5 bases from V and 6 bases from J, with 13 bases in between. CDR1 and CDR2 from the germline V gene are MNHEY and SVGEGT. The CDR3 is 13 residues long. CDR3 residues: CASSPPGRAEAFF. CDR3 nucleotides: TGTGCCAGCAGTCCCCCGGGGCGGGCTGAAGCTTTCTTT.

For this clonotype: A much larger clone sits a single nucleotide away, making a read error possible. This chain connects TRBV11-2 to TRBJ2-3; 7 positions agree with TRBD2. The CDR3 has 15 residues. Trimming cost V 4 bases and J 3 bases; bases outside gene matches: 7. Germline CDR1 reads SGHAT; CDR2 reads FQNNGV. The CDR3 here is CASSSTSVATDTQYF. CDR3 bases: TGTGCCAGCAGCTCCACTAGCGTGGCGACAGATACGCAGTATTTT.

This chain connects TRBV2 to TRBJ1-5; 8 nucleotides match TRBD1. CDR3 length equals 15 residues. From germline, CDR1 is SNHLY and CDR2 FYNNEI. V lost 5 bases and J lost 6; bases outside the gene matches: 9. The CDR3, as DNA: TGTGCCAGCAGTATAATGACAGGGGATACTCAGCCCCAGCATTTT. It specifies CASSIMTGDTQPQHF.

The chain joins TRBV20-1 to TRBJ2-3; either TRBD1 or TRBD2 may fit D (5 bases each). Germline V CDR1 and CDR2: DFQATT, SNEGSKA (reference sequence). The CDR3 contains 15 residues. V lost 0 bases, J lost 5 bases, and 15 bases lay in between. This CDR3 reads CSARDRGTAGDTQYF. The CDR3 coding sequence is TGCAGTGCTAGAGATCGGGGCACCGCCGGAGATACGCAGTATTTT.

The chain has TRBV7-9 and TRBJ2-7; D is possibly TRBD1 or TRBD2 (5 bases each). The CDR3 has 15 amino acids. The V gene's germline CDR1 is SEHNR and CDR2 FQNEAQ (reference sequence). Trimming left V 5 bases short and J 7 bases short, with 21 bases between. CDR3 DNA sequence: TGTGCCAGCAGCCGCCGAGGATTAGATGGGGGAGAGCAGTACTTC. It specifies CASSRRGLDGGEQYF.

This clonotype showed up just a few times. Here the CDR3 DNA reads TGTGCCAGCAGTGCTTTCACGCGGGGCTACACCTTC. Translating it yields CASSAFTRGYTF. The gene calls are TRBV6-2 or TRBV6-3 and TRBJ1-2; D uncertain. Between the trimmed V and J ends, which lost 5 bases and 8 bases, there was a span of 12 bases. This CDR3 is 12 amino acids long. Germline CDR1 reads MNHEY; CDR2 reads SVGEGT.